The present T cell receptor (beta chain) was sequenced within a study of T cells in Graves' hyperthyroidism and ophthalmopathy. Whole-study context: Peripheral blood was drawn at first diagnosis, prior to all treatment.

The source of the PBMCs was roughly 10 ml of fresh peripheral blood. This clonotype showed up many times. Its specificity is unknown. Amplification targeted TCR beta CDR3 regions from RNA transcripts. Initially, a first-round RT-PCR of the TCR CDR3 employed the HTBI primer set. TCRdb redid the calling of the multiplex PCR reads with MiXCR, one entry per CDR3 protein. The data show about half a million distinct CDR3 sequences, 15% to 20% seen once. General study results and limits: Prediction of ophthalmopathy progression came a median roughly 6.7 months pre-onset.

Germline values: CDR1 SGHTA, CDR2 FQGNSA. The CDR3 is 13 residues long. The V gene lost 5 bases and the J gene lost 4 bases, with 8 bases spanning the gap. The sample comprised blood. This clonotype was sampled from a woman aged 25 to 39 with Graves' ophthalmopathy. The chain joins TRBV7-2 to TRBJ2-2; no clear D. CDR3 in amino acids: CASSPSGTGELFF. The CDR3 DNA reads as TGTGCCAGCAGCCCCTCGGGCACCGGGGAGCTGTTTTTT.